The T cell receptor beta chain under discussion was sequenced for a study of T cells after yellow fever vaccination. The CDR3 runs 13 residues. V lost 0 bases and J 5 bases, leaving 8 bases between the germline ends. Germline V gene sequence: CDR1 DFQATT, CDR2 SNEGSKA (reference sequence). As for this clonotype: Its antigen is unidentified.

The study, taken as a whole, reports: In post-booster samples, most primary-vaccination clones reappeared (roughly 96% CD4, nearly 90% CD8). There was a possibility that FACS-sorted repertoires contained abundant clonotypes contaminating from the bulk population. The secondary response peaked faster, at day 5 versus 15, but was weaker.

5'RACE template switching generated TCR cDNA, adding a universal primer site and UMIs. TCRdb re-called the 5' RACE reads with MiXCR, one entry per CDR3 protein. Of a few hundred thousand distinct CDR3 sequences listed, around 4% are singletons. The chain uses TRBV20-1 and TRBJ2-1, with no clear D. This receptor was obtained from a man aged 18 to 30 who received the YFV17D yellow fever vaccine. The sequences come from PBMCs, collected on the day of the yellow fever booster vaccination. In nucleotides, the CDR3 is TGCAGTGCTAGAGAACCGACGAACAATGAGCAGTTCTTC. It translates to CSAREPTNNEQFF.